The clone carrying this T cell receptor (beta chain) has ten or more counts. What it binds is not known. The data stem from a study of neurological immune-mediated disorders. Notes on the study in general: No expanded-clone CDR3 amino acid sequence recurred across subjects, suggesting private TCR-beta repertoires.

Volunteers from a blood bank in Maryland, USA, constituted the healthy controls. The CDR3 spans 15 residues. Trimming cost V 5 bases and J 4 bases, with 14 bases left between them. Germline V lookup: CDR1 SGHTA, CDR2 FQGNSA. One entry per CDR3 protein results from TCRdb running MiXCR on the 5' RACE reads. The sample contains under 80,000 distinct CDR3 sequences, 14% of which appear only once. This sequence was found in a woman aged 45 to 65 in good health. The sequenced sample was PBMCs. This sequence joins TRBV7-2 and TRBJ1-4; D is ambiguous. This CDR3 is CASSRRRAHNEKLFF. The CDR3 nucleotides are TGTGCCAGCAGCCGACGCCGGGCCCATAATGAAAAACTGTTTTTT. Full variable domain (missing parts from reference TRBV7-2 and TRBJ1-4): GAGVSQSPSNKVTEKGKDVELRCDPISGHTALYWYRQSLGQGLEFLIYFQGNSAPDKSGLPSDRFSAERTGGSVSTLTIQRTQQEDSAVYLCASSRRRAHNEKLFFGSGTQLSVL.